This TCR beta chain was found in a study of Ad26.COV2.S vaccination and SARS-CoV-2 variants (dated by TCRdb to 2020 to 2023). Background on the whole study: Vaccine-arm donors came from COV1001, a multicentre, randomized, double-blind, placebo-controlled phase I-IIa trial of Ad26.COV2.S in healthy adults. The TCR-sequenced set comprised around 30 samples: some 19 Ad26.COV2.S vaccine recipients, 5 placebo recipients and 8 SARS-CoV-2 convalescent individuals. The specificity and breadth of SARS-CoV-2-reactive T cell receptors after Ad26.COV2.S vaccination were assessed by TCRbeta repertoire sequencing. Throughout the experiments and outcome assessment, investigators stayed blinded to trial group allocation. Trial participants were randomized into five groups of five, in which low-dose or high-dose Ad26.COV2.S was given once or twice, or placebo was given on both occasions. Ad26.COV2.S was administered intramuscularly at a dose of 5x10^10 or 1x10^11 viral particles, either as one shot or as two shots given 56 days apart. General study outcomes and caveats: Higher spike-specific TCR breadth was observed in Ad26.COV2.S recipients than in placebo recipients (P = 0.0014). The study was not powered for comparison of responses between vaccine doses or regimens. Comparable non-spike TCR breadth was observed between vaccine and placebo recipients, consistent with only spike being contained in the vaccine. The authors noted that the TCR breadth and depth analyses may have underestimated total T cell responses. After vaccination, spike-specific CD8+ and CD4+ T cell responses were reported to show substantial breadth.

TCRbeta CDR3 regions were sequenced with the immunoSEQ Assay. After extraction, genomic DNA underwent amplification by bias-controlled multiplex PCR, followed by high-throughput sequencing. As for how the authors treated the data: To quantify the absolute abundance of every unique TCRbeta CDR3 region, sequences were collapsed and filtered. T cell fraction was estimated by normalizing TCRbeta template counts to usable DNA, which was measured by amplifying reference genes present in all nucleated cells. Repertoire TCRs were annotated as SARS-CoV-2-specific when V gene, CDR3 amino acid sequence and J gene were exactly matched to a known reactive TCR set. The reference SARS-CoV-2 TCR set was derived from MIRA and filtered for enrichment in COVID-19-positive ImmuneCODE repertoires, a step that removed public or cross-reactive TCRs. Drawing on the MIRA antigens, annotated TCRs were analysed further at the level of specific ORF or position within ORF. Depth was the summed frequency of annotated unique rearrangements, while breadth was defined as annotated unique rearrangements over total unique productive rearrangements. Group comparisons of TCR breadth used two-sided Wilcoxon rank-sum tests. TCRdb's version of the immuneACCESS table is confined to in-frame rearrangements and falls short of the full clone set. An unresolved V gene accounts for under half of the shortfall where checked; the remainder is of unknown origin. D and trimming were read from the DNA, whereas the V and J calls and clone size are those reported in that table. In all, the sample holds 200,000 to 300,000 clones, and around 89% of those were seen once. The ten largest clones add up to approximately 11% of the sample.

Concerning this clone: What this receptor recognizes is not known. No per-base quality is available; no much larger clone lies one base away.

The label giving this sample's treatment or condition can be read as: roughly 20 received Ad26.COV2.S at low or high dose, single or two shots; about 5 received placebo; per-sample allocation not given. Repertoires of vaccine and placebo recipients were sequenced from samples collected on day 63 after the first injection. In Cohort 1b, 25 to 30 adults aged 18-55 years were enrolled at a single site in Boston, USA, between 29 July and 7 August 2020. Ad26.COV2.S consisted of a replication-incompetent adenovirus type 26 vector by which a prefusion-stabilized SARS-CoV-2 spike protein from the original Wuhan strain was expressed. The TCR originated in a person between 18 and 65 years old who received the Ad26.COV2.S COVID-19 vaccine or a placebo. The specimen comprised peripheral blood, sampled in a trial of Ad26.COV2.S vaccine versus placebo.

Here is the DNA: TGCGCCAGCAGCCTCGGGACGCTTAATGAGCAGTTCTTC. This gives the protein CASSLGTLNEQFF. The V and J genes are TRBV5-1 and TRBJ2-1; the D element might be TRBD1 or TRBD2, as each aligns at 5 bases. Reading the germline V gene gives CDR1 SGHRS and CDR2 YFSETQ. The CDR3, cysteine through phenylalanine, is 13 amino acids long. The sequence is cut down to CDR3 DNA, 39 bases in frame from base 1. V loses 4 bases, J loses 7 bases, and the germline ends lie 12 bases apart.